The clone carrying this T cell receptor beta chain was seen only once. Its antigen is currently unknown. Study conclusions and caveats: Tumor Tregs overlapped most with tumor, then blood, naive CD4+ cells. The larger cohort examined one V-J beta rearrangement, not whole repertoires.

This CDR3 region has 14 residues. The V segment lost 2 bases and the J segment 4 bases; nucleotides outside the gene matches: 4. Full-length variable regions came from constant-region reverse primers plus semi-nested Nested Universal Primer A PCR. TCRdb ran MiXCR on the 5' RACE reads and lists one entry per CDR3 protein. The sample shows 25,000 to 40,000 distinct CDR3 sequences, approximately 24% of them seen only once. The memory fraction was CD4+CD45RO+CD25- cells. V usage is TRBV12-3 or TRBV12-4 and J usage is TRBJ2-5, with TRBD1 matching 7 bases. The sequence derives from a female donor with breast cancer. The specimen sequenced was memory CD4+ T cells sorted from blood. The subset here: memory CD4+ T cells, CD4+CD45RO+CD25-. The chain's CDR3 is CASSLPAGGETQYF. The CDR3 DNA sequence: TGTGCCAGCAGTTTACCTGCAGGGGGAGAGACCCAGTACTTC.